The 19 T cell receptor beta chains in this list originate from one sample, sequenced in a study of Ad26.COV2.S vaccination and SARS-CoV-2 variants. Repertoires were generated with immunoSEQ multiplex PCR, while TCRdb's copy carries only in-frame clones and drops some. The table lists around 300,000 clones, about 88% of them singletons, with around 10% in the top ten. Sample treatment: some 19 received Ad26.COV2.S at low or high dose, single or two shots; five or six received placebo; per-sample allocation not given. It was on day 63 after the first vaccine or placebo injection that samples were taken. This sample comprised peripheral blood, obtained in a trial of Ad26.COV2.S vaccine versus placebo. The source is a person aged 18 to 59 who received the Ad26.COV2.S COVID-19 vaccine or a placebo.

This chain joins TRBV4-1 and TRBJ2-2; TRBD2 might be the D (5 bases). V was pared by 1 base and J by 7 bases, with 22 bases between. Germline-derived CDR1 and CDR2 are MGHRA and YSYEKL. This CDR3 region has 18 residues. CDR3 amino acids: CASSQADAEDLRDGELFF. The CDR3 DNA reads as TGCGCCAGCAGCCAAGCCGATGCGGAGGACTTAAGGGACGGGGAGCTGTTTTTT.

The genes are TRBV15 and TRBJ1-6; D gene uncertain. Germline assignment: CDR1 LNHNV and CDR2 YYDKDF (reference sequence). The CDR3 loop spans 14 amino acids. Trimming cost V 0 bases and J 9 bases, with 9 bases left between them. CDR3 bases: TGTGCCACCAGCAGAGAAACGGGGAGTTCACCCCTCCACTTT. Translated: CATSRETGSSPLHF.

This chain joins TRBV9 and TRBJ2-1; no clear D gene. Germline V CDR1 and CDR2: SGDLS, YYNGEE. The CDR3 runs 15 residues. V lost 0 bases and J lost 0, with 7 bases in between. The CDR3 region is CASSVELSSYNEQFF. CDR3 sequence (DNA): TGTGCCAGCAGCGTAGAACTGAGCTCCTACAATGAGCAGTTCTTC.

The chain couples TRBV7-3 to TRBJ2-1; TRBD1 is a possible D gene (6 bases). Between the trimmed V and J ends, which lost 1 base and 6 bases, there was a span of 10 bases. The CDR3 is made up of 14 amino acids. From germline, CDR1 is SGHTA and CDR2 FQGTGA. Here the CDR3 DNA reads TGTGCCAGCAGCTTAAGTCGACAGGCCAATGAGCAGTTCTTC. Protein: CASSLSRQANEQFF.

The DNA for the CDR3 is TGTGCCTCCCGGGAAAACTATGGCTACACCTTC. Translation: CASRENYGYTF. V usage is TRBV2 and J usage is TRBJ1-2; D is unclear. V shed 11 bases and J shed 2 bases, with 9 bases lying between them. Germline CDR1 and CDR2: SNHLY and FYNNEI. The CDR3 spans 11 residues.

The genes are TRBV10-1 and TRBJ2-5; D might be TRBD1 or TRBD2, each matching 5 bases. Germline V gene lookup returns CDR1 WNHNN and CDR2 SYGVQD (reference sequence). Trimming cost V 3 bases and J 2 bases, with 13 bases left between them. The CDR3 totals 15 residues. CDR3 region: CASSEPGAGQETQYF. The CDR3 DNA is TGCGCCAGCAGTGAACCCGGGGCTGGACAAGAGACCCAGTACTTC.

The rearrangement uses TRBV7-2 and TRBJ1-1, with TRBD1 matching 12 bases. Germline V gives CDR1 SGHTA, CDR2 FQGNSA. The CDR3 covers 14 residues. V trimming: 4 bases; J trimming: 11 bases; junction bases outside the gene matches: 8. This CDR3 reads CASSYGTGGFKAFF. In nucleotides, the CDR3 is TGTGCCAGCAGCTACGGGACAGGGGGCTTTAAGGCTTTCTTT.

The chain recombines TRBV28 with TRBJ2-1; no clear D. The CDR3 runs 15 residues. Per germline, CDR1 MDHEN and CDR2 SYDVKM. Between the trimmed V and J ends, which lost 5 bases and 3 bases, there was a span of 14 bases. As DNA, the CDR3 is TGTGCCAGCAGTCCGCCCCGGACGAACTACAATGAGCAGTTCTTC. Its translation is CASSPPRTNYNEQFF.

The V and J genes are TRBV5-1 and TRBJ1-1, with D uncertain. The length of the CDR3 is 16 residues. Trimming cost V 0 bases and J 0 bases, with 12 bases left between them. Germline-derived CDR1 and CDR2 are SGHRS and YFSETQ. This chain's CDR3 is CASSLAESVMNTEAFF. CDR3 coding DNA: TGCGCCAGCAGCTTGGCCGAAAGCGTTATGAACACTGAAGCTTTCTTT. The entire variable domain, with the rest obtained from reference TRBV5-1 and TRBJ1-1, is as follows: KAGVTQTPRYLIKTRGQQVTLSCSPISGHRSVSWYQQTPGQGLQFLFEYFSETQRNKGNFPGRFSGRQFSNSRSEMNVSTLELGDSALYLCASSLAESVMNTEAFFGQGTRLTVV.

This clone was picked up one time. V gene TRBV5-1 combines with J gene TRBJ2-7; 8 nucleotides line up with TRBD1. This CDR3 spans 14 amino acids. V was pared by 3 bases and J by 5 bases, with 7 bases of the junction left unmatched. Per the germline V gene, CDR1 is SGHRS and CDR2 is YFSETQ. The CDR3 loop is CASSSMTGADEQYF. The CDR3 DNA sequence: TGCGCCAGCAGCTCCATGACAGGGGCTGACGAGCAGTACTTC. The whole variable domain, remainder taken from reference TRBV5-1 and TRBJ2-7, is KAGVTQTPRYLIKTRGQQVTLSCSPISGHRSVSWYQQTPGQGLQFLFEYFSETQRNKGNFPGRFSGRQFSNSRSEMNVSTLELGDSALYLCASSSMTGADEQYFGPGTRLTVT.

The chain uses TRBV24-1 and TRBJ2-1, with 8 bases lining up with TRBD2. The trim removed 4 bases at V and 2 bases at J, leaving 6 bases unmatched. The length of the CDR3 is 16 residues. The V gene's germline CDR1 is KGHDR and CDR2 SFDVKD. The CDR3 DNA reads TGTGCCACCAGTGACCCGGGACTAGTAGCCTACAATGAGCAGTTCTTC. Amino acids: CATSDPGLVAYNEQFF.

The chain couples TRBV4-2 to TRBJ2-5, with D hard to call. The length of the CDR3 is 15 residues. Trimming took 0 bases from V and 2 from J, leaving 10 bases between them. Germline V CDR1 and CDR2: LGHNA, YNFKEQ. The chain's CDR3 is CASSQEKLVQETQYF. The CDR3, as DNA: TGTGCCAGCAGCCAAGAGAAACTGGTACAAGAGACCCAGTACTTC.

The chain combines TRBV4-2 with TRBJ1-6; 9 nucleotides agree with TRBD1. V gave up 3 bases and J gave up 11 bases; unmatched junction bases: 2. CDR1 is LGHNA, CDR2 YNFKEQ, per germline. This CDR3 is built from 13 residues. CDR3 DNA sequence: TGTGCCAGCAGCCAGGGACAGGGTCCACCCCTCCACTTT. Translated, it gives CASSQGQGPPLHF.

Remarks on this clone: This sample also contains other DNA sequences that code for the same CDR3. The CDR3 nucleotides read TGTGCCACCAGCTCACGGGACAGGGACAATCAGCCCCAGCATTTT. Translated, it gives CATSSRDRDNQPQHF. The chain carries TRBV15 and TRBJ1-5, with 9 bases fitting TRBD1. CDR3 size: 15 residues. From germline, CDR1 is LNHNV and CDR2 YYDKDF (reference sequence). V lost 5 bases to trimming and J lost 3 bases; unmatched junction nucleotides: 5.

Written as DNA, the CDR3 is TGTGCCAGCAACAAAAAACAGGGAGGGATATGGCTTAGCAATCAGCCCCAGCATTTT. It specifies CASNKKQGGIWLSNQPQHF. The gene calls are TRBV5-5 and TRBJ1-5, with a possible D match to TRBD1 (6 bases). Trimming took 6 bases from V and 0 from J, leaving 25 bases between them. This CDR3 comprises 19 residues. Germline assignment: CDR1 SGHKS and CDR2 YYEKEE (reference sequence).

V and J are TRBV27 and TRBJ2-1; D not resolved. Germline V gives CDR1 MNHEY, CDR2 SMNVEV (reference sequence). The ends were cut back, 4 bases at V and 4 bases at J, with 14 bases in the middle. This CDR3 contains 15 residues. Here the CDR3 DNA reads TGTGCCAGCAGTTGGGCAGGCCCCCCTTACAATGAGCAGTTCTTC. Its translation: CASSWAGPPYNEQFF.

This chain connects TRBV7-2 to TRBJ2-7, with 12 bases fitting TRBD2. Germline loops: CDR1 SGHTA, CDR2 FQGNSA. The CDR3 covers 16 residues. V trimming: 5 bases; J trimming: 6 bases; junction bases outside the gene matches: 11. CDR3: CASSPAASGGAVEQYF. CDR3 sequence (DNA): TGTGCCAGCAGCCCGGCGGCTAGCGGGGGGGCGGTCGAGCAGTACTTC.

V usage is TRBV13 and J usage is TRBJ2-1; TRBD1 is a possible D gene (5 bases). The germline CDR1 and CDR2 sequences are PRHDT and FYEKMQ (reference sequence). This CDR3 spans 12 amino acids. The ends were cut back, 5 bases at V and 8 bases at J, with 10 bases in the middle. The CDR3 DNA reads as TGTGCCAGCAGCGTACAGGTGTATGAGCAGTTCTTC. It translates to CASSVQVYEQFF.

The chain joins TRBV7-9 to TRBJ2-5, with TRBD2 identical over 13 bases. Germline trimming cut 3 bases from V and 2 bases from J; bases unmatched to any gene: 6. The CDR3 is 17 residues long. Germline V gene data show CDR1 as SEHNR and CDR2 as FQNEAQ (reference sequence). The CDR3, as DNA: TGTGCCAGCAGCTTGAAGGGACTAGCGGGGCCTCAAGAGACCCAGTACTTC. Translating gives CASSLKGLAGPQETQYF. Full variable domain (missing parts from reference TRBV7-9 and TRBJ2-5): DTGVSQNPRHKITKRGQNVTFRCDPISEHNRLYWYRQTLGQGPEFLTYFQNEAQLEKSRLLSDRFSAERPKGSFSTLEIQRTEQGDSAMYLCASSLKGLAGPQETQYFGPGTRLLVL.